This TCR beta chain appears in the sequencing data of a study of blood T cell repertoires in COVID-19. About the study: Acute-phase and convalescent COVID-19 samples originated in the United States, Italy and Spain.

Sequenced by immunoSEQ multiplex PCR; TCRdb stores in-frame clones only, minus some. This sample has 300,000 or so clones, with roughly 91% found just once. CDR1 and CDR2 from the germline V gene are LNHDA and SQIVND (reference sequence). The V end lost 7 bases, the J end lost 6 bases, and 12 bases lay between the germline ends. The CDR3 has 12 amino acids. Participants, 18 to 89 years old, spanned around 26 US areas. Cohort placement rested on clinical history that participants reported themselves. The sequencing input was PBMCs or T cells enriched from blood (not recorded which). The chain is built from TRBV19 and TRBJ1-1; TRBD1 might be the D (6 bases). The sequence derives from a woman aged 45-65 years who had been exposed to COVID-19. CDR3 loop: CASNGGASEAFF. The CDR3 DNA is TGTGCCAGTAATGGGGGGGCTTCTGAAGCTTTCTTT.